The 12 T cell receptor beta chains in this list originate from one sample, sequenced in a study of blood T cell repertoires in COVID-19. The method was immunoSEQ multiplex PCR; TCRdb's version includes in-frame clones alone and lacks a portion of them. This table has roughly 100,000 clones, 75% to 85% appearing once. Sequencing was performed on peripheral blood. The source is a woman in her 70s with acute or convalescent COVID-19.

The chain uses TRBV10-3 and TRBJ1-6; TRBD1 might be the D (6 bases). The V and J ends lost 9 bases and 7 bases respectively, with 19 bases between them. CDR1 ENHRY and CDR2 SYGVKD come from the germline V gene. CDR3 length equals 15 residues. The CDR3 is CAIAASGQTNSPLHF. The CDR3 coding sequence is TGTGCCATTGCCGCGTCGGGACAAACGAATTCACCCCTCCACTTT.

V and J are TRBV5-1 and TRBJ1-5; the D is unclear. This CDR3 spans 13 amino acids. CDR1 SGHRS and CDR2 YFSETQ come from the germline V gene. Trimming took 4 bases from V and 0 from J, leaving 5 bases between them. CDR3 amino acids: CASSPDSNQPQHF. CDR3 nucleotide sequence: TGCGCCAGCAGCCCAGATAGCAATCAGCCCCAGCATTTT.

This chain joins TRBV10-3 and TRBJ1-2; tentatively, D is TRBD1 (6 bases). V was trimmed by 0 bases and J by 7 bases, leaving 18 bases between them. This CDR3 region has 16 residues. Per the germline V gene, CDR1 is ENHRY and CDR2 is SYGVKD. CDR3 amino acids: CAISESISAGASGYTF. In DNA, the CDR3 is TGTGCCATCAGTGAGTCGATATCTGCAGGGGCGAGTGGCTACACCTTC.

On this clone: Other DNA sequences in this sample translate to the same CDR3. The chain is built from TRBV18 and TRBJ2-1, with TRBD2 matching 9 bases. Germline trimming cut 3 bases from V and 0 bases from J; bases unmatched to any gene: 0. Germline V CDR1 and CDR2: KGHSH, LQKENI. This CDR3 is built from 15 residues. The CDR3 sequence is CASSPSGSSYNEQFF. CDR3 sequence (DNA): TGTGCCAGCTCACCTAGCGGGAGCTCCTACAATGAGCAGTTCTTC.

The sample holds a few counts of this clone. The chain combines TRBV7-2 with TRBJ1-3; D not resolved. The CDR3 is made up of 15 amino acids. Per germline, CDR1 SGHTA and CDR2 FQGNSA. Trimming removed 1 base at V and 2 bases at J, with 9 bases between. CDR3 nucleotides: TGTGCCAGCAGCTTAGAGGGAGGGACTGGAAACACCATATATTTT. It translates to CASSLEGGTGNTIYF.

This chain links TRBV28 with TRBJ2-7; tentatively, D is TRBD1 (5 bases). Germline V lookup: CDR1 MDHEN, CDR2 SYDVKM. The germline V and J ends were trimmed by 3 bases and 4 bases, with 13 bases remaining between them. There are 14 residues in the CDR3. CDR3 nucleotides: TGTGCCAGCAGTTTCAAAGGGGTCCATTACGAGCAGTACTTC. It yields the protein CASSFKGVHYEQYF.

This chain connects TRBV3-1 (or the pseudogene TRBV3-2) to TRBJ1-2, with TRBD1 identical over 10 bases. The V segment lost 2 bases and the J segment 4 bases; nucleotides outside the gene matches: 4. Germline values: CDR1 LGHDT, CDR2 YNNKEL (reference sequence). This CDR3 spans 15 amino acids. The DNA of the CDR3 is TGTGCCAGCAGCCAAAGGACAGGGGGTATCTATGGCTACACCTTC. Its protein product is CASSQRTGGIYGYTF.

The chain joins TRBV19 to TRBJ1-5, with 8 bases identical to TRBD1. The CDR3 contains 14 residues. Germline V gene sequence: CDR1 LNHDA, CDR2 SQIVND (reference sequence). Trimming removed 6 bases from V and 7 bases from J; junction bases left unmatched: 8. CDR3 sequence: CASRSTGANQPQHF. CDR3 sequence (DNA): TGTGCCAGTAGGTCGACAGGGGCTAACCAGCCCCAGCATTTT.

DNA for the CDR3: TGTGCCAGCAGAGGGTCAGGGATGCTCACAGATACGCAGTATTTT. The encoded protein is CASRGSGMLTDTQYF. The chain uses TRBV28 and TRBJ2-3, with D maybe TRBD1 (5 bases). The V and J ends lost 6 bases and 2 bases respectively, with 15 bases between them. The CDR3 length is 15 residues. The germline CDR1 and CDR2 sequences are MDHEN and SYDVKM.

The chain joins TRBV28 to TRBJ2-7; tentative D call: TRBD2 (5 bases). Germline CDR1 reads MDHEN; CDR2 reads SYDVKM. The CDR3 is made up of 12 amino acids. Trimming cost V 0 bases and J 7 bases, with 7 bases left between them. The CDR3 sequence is CASSLWGGEQYF. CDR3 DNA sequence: TGTGCCAGCAGTTTATGGGGCGGGGAGCAGTACTTC.

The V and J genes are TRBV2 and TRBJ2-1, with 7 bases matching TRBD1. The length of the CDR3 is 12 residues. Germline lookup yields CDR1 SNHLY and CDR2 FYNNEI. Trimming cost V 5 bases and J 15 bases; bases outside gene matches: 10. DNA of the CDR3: TGTGCCAGCAGTACACTAACAGGGGATCCGTTCTTC. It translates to CASSTLTGDPFF.

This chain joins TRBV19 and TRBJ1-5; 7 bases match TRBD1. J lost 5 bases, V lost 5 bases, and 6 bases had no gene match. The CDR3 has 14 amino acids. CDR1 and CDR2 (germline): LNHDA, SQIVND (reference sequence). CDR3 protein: CASSDRDWDQPQHF. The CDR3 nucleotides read TGTGCCAGTAGTGACAGGGATTGGGATCAGCCCCAGCATTTT.